This paragraph reports one TCR beta chain. What it binds is not known. The sample belongs to a study of PD-1 blockade in classical Hodgkin lymphoma. Whole-study findings and limits: Similar baseline diversity was found in complete responders and newly diagnosed patients.

There was relapse after autologous stem cell transplantation in every patient, and there was variation in brentuximab vedotin exposure. This table comes from immunoSEQ multiplex PCR, and its TCRdb copy is limited to in-frame clones, with some not included. The table includes 150,000 or so clones, about 81% detected once. Here the sequenced sample was peripheral blood mononuclear cells (PBMCs), taken before the second cycle of nivolumab. The sequence derives from a human donor with classical Hodgkin lymphoma.

CDR3 loop: CASGLVRLAGGGQETQYF. DNA for the CDR3: TGTGCTAGTGGTTTGGTACGACTAGCGGGGGGTGGCCAAGAGACCCAGTACTTC. The genes are TRBV12-5 and TRBJ2-5; 13 nucleotides line up with TRBD2. The CDR3 has 18 residues. CDR1 is LGHNT, CDR2 FRNRAP, per germline. The trim removed 0 bases at V and 1 base at J, leaving 5 bases unmatched.